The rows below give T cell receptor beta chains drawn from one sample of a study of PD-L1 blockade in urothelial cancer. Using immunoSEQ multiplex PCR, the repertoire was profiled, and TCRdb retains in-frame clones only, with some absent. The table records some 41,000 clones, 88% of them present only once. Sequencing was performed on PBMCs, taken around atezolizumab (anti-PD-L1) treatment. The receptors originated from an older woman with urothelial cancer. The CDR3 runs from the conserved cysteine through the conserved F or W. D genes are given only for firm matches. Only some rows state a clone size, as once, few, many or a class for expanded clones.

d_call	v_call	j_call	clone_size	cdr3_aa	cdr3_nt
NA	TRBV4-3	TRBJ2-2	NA	CASSQGWSGELFF	TGCGCCAGCAGCCAAGGGTGGAGCGGGGAGCTGTTTTTT
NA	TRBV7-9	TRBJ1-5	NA	CASSSTGSNQPQHF	TGTGCCAGCAGCAGCACAGGAAGCAATCAGCCCCAGCATTTT
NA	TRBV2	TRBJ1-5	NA	CASSGGGLSNQPQHF	TGTGCCAGCAGTGGGGGGGGATTAAGCAATCAGCCCCAGCATTTT
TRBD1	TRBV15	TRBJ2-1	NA	CATQKRDRTLDEQFF	TGTGCCACCCAAAAGAGGGACAGGACCCTGGATGAGCAGTTCTTC
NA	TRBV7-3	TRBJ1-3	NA	CASSRDSGNTIYF	TGTGCCAGCAGCCGGGACTCTGGAAACACCATATATTTT
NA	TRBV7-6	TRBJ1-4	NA	CASRTGYEKLFF	TGTGCCAGCAGAACAGGGTATGAAAAACTGTTTTTT
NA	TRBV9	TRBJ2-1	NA	CASSVEVAGRNEQFF	TGTGCCAGCAGCGTAGAGGTAGCAGGGAGGAATGAGCAGTTCTTC
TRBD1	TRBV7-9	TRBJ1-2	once	CASSSRTGAYTF	TGTGCCAGCAGCTCACGGACAGGGGCATACACCTTC
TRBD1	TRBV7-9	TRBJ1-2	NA	CASSTTGTGNYGYTF	TGTGCCAGCAGCACAACCGGGACAGGGAACTATGGCTACACCTTC
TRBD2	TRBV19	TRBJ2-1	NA	CATRVGLPYNEQFF	TGTGCCACCAGGGTGGGACTACCCTACAATGAGCAGTTCTTC
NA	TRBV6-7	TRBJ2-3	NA	CASSSPGVTDTQYF	TGTGCCAGCAGTTCTCCAGGGGTCACAGATACGCAGTATTTT
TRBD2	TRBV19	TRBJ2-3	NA	CASSGLAITDTQYF	TGTGCCAGTAGCGGACTAGCGATCACAGATACGCAGTATTTT
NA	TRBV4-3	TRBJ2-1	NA	CASSHDERGGYNEQFF	TGCGCCAGCAGCCATGACGAAAGGGGGGGATACAATGAGCAGTTCTTC
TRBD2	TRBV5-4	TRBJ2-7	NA	CASSFSGSYEQYF	TGTGCCAGCAGCTTTAGCGGGAGCTACGAGCAGTACTTC
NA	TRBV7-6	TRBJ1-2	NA	CASSLGQSPNYGYTF	TGTGCCAGCAGCTTAGGACAGAGCCCTAACTATGGCTACACCTTC
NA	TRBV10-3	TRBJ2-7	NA	CAISGLASYEQYF	TGTGCCATCAGTGGGCTAGCGTCCTACGAGCAGTACTTC
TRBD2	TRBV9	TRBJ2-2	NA	CASSVVAGGTGELFF	TGTGCCAGCAGCGTAGTTGCGGGGGGCACCGGGGAGCTGTTTTTT
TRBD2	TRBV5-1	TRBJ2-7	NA	CASSLQLAGESYEQYF	TGCGCCAGCAGCTTGCAACTAGCGGGTGAGTCTTACGAGCAGTACTTC
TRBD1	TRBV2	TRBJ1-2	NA	CASRGQGVGYTF	TGTGCCAGCAGGGGACAGGGGGTTGGCTACACCTTC
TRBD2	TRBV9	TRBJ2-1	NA	CASSVSPGGRAYNEQFF	TGTGCCAGCAGCGTGTCTCCAGGCGGGAGGGCGTACAATGAGCAGTTCTTC
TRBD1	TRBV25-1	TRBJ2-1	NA	CASSAQGISYNEQFF	TGTGCCAGCAGTGCACAGGGGATCTCCTACAATGAGCAGTTCTTC
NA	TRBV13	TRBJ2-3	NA	CASSRADTQYF	TGTGCCAGCAGCCGAGCAGATACGCAGTATTTT